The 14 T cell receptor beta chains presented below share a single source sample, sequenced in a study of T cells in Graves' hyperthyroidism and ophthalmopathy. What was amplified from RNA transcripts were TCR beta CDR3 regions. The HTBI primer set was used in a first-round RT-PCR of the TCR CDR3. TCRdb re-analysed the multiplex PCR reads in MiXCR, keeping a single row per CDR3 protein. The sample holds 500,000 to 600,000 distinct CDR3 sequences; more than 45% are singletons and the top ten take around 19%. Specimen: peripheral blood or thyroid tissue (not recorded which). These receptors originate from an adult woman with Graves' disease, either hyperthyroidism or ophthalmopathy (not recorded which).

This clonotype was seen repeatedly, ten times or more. The CDR3 sequence is CASSLGRPGAYEQYF. The CDR3 DNA sequence: TGTGCCAGCAGCTTAGGCCGTCCGGGTGCCTACGAGCAGTACTTC. The V and J genes are TRBV13 and TRBJ2-7; D call uncertain. V lost 0 bases, J lost 2 bases, and 11 bases lay in between. The CDR3 runs 15 residues. Per the germline V gene, CDR1 is PRHDT and CDR2 is FYEKMQ (reference sequence).

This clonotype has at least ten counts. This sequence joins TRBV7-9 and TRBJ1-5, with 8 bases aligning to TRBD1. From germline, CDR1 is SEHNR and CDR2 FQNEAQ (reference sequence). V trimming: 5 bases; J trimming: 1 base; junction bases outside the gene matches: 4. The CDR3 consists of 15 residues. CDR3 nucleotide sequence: TGTGCCAGCAGCCCCGGACAGGGAAGCAATCAGCCCCAGCATTTT. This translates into CASSPGQGSNQPQHF. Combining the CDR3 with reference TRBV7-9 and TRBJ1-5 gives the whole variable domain DTGVSQNPRHKITKRGQNVTFRCDPISEHNRLYWYRQTLGQGPEFLTYFQNEAQLEKSRLLSDRFSAERPKGSFSTLEIQRTEQGDSAMYLCASSPGQGSNQPQHFGDGTRLSIL.

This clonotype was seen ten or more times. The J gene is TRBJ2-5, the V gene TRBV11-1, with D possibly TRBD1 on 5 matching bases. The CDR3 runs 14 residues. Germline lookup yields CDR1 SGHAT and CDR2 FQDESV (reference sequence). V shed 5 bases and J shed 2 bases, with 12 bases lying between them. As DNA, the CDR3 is TGTGCCAGCAGCCATGGACAAAGGCAAGAGACCCAGTACTTC. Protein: CASSHGQRQETQYF.

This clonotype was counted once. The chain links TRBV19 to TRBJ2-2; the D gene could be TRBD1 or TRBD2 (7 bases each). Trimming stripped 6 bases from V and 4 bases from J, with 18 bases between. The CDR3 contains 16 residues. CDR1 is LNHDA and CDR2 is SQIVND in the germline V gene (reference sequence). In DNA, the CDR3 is TGTGCCAGTAGCATCCTCAGGGGGGGTCGCACCGGGGAGCTGTTTTTT. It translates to CASSILRGGRTGELFF.

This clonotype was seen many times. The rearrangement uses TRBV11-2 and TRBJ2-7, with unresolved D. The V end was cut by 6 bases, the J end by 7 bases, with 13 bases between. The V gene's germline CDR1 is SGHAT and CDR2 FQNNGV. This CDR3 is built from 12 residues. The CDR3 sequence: CASSRTGWEQYF. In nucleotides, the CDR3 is TGTGCCAGCAGTCGGACGGGCTGGGAGCAGTACTTC. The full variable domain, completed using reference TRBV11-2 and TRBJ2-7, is EAGVAQSPRYKIIEKRQSVAFWCNPISGHATLYWYQQILGQGPKLLIQFQNNGVVDDSQLPKDRFSAERLKGVDSTLKIQPAKLEDSAVYLCASSRTGWEQYFGPGTRLTVT.

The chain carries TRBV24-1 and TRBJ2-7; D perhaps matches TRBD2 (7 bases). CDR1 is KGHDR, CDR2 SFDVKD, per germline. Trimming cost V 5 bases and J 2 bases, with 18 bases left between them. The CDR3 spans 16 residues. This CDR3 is CATSARRGGGPYEQYF. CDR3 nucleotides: TGTGCCACCAGTGCTAGACGAGGGGGAGGGCCCTACGAGCAGTACTTC.

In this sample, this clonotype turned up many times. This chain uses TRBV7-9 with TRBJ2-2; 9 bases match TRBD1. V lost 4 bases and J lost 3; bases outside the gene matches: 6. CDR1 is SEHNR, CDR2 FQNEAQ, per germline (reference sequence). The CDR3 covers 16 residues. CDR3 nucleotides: TGTGCCAGCAGCTGGGGACAGGGTCAAGACACCGGGGAGCTGTTTTTT. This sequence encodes CASSWGQGQDTGELFF.

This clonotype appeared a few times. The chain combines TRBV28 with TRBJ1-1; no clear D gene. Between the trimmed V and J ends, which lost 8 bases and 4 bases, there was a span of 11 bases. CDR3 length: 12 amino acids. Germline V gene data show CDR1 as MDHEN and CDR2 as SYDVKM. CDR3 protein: CASGTGSTEAFF. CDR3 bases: TGTGCCAGCGGAACCGGGAGCACTGAAGCTTTCTTT. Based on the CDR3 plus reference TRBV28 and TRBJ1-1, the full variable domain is DVKVTQSSRYLVKRTGEKVFLECVQDMDHENMFWYRQDPGLGLRLIYFSYDVKMKEKGDIPEGYSVSREKKERFSLILESASTNQTSMYLCASGTGSTEAFFGQGTRLTVV.

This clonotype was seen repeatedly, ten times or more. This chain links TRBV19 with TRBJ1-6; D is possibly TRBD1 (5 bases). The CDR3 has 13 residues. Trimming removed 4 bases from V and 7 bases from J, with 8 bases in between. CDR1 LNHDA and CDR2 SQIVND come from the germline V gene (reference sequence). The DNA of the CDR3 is TGTGCCAGTAGTAGCTACAGGAATTCACCCCTCCACTTT. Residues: CASSSYRNSPLHF.

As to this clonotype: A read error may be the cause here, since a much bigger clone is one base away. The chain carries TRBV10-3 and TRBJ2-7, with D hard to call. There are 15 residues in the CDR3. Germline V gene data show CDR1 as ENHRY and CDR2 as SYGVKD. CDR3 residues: CASSESLGGSHEQYF. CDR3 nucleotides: TGTGCCAGCAGTGAAAGTCTAGGCGGCTCCCACGAGCAGTACTTC.

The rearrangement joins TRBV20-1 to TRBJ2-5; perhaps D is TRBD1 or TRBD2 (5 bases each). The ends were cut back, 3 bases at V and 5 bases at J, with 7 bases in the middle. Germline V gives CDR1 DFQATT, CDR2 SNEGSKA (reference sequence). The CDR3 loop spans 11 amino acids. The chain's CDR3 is CSASREETQYF. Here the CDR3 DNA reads TGCAGTGCTAGCAGGGAGGAGACCCAGTACTTC.

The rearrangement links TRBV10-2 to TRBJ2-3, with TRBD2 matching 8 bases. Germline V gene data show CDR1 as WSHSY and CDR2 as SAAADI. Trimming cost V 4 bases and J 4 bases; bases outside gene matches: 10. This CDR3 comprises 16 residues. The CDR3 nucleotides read TGCGCCAGCAGTGGATGGACGGGACTAGTTCCAGATACGCAGTATTTT. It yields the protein CASSGWTGLVPDTQYF.

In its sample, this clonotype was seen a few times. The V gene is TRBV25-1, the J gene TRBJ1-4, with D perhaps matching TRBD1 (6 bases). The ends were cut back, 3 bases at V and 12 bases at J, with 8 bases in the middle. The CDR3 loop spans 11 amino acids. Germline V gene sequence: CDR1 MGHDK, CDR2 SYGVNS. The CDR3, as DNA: TGTGCCAGCAGTGAGGGACAAGAACTGTTTTTT. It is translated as CASSEGQELFF.

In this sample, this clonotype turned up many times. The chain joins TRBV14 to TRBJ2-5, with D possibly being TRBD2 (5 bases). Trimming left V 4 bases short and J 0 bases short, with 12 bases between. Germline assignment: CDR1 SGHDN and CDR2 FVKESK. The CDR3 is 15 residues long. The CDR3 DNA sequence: TGTGCCAGCAGCCCACAGCGGATGTACCAAGAGACCCAGTACTTC. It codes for CASSPQRMYQETQYF.